The 22 T cell receptor beta chains presented below share a single source sample, sequenced in a study of blood T cells in healthy people across ages. A second PCR of roughly 7 to 11 cycles used a sample-barcoded 5' primer and a J-beta primer mix. Each CDR3 protein is one row after TCRdb ran MiXCR on the 5' RACE reads. The repertoire holds 1.5 million to 2 million distinct CDR3 sequences, with about 50% as singletons. The sequenced sample was blood. Receptors were obtained from a woman aged 40 to 50 in good health.

This clonotype was picked up a small number of times. V and J are TRBV20-1 and TRBJ2-1; a weak D match, TRBD2 (7 bases). The CDR3 has 13 residues. V dropped 7 bases and J dropped 3 bases, with 13 bases sitting between them. Germline loops: CDR1 DFQATT, CDR2 SNEGSKA (reference sequence). The CDR3 region has the DNA TGCAGTGTCGCGGGGGCCCTCTACAATGAGCAGTTCTTC. Its protein is CSVAGALYNEQFF.

The CDR3 nucleotides are TGTGCCAGCAGCACAGACACCGTTCAGTGGCCCCAGCATTTT. This gives the protein CASSTDTVQWPQHF. The chain recombines TRBV7-3 with TRBJ1-5; D not certain. The V and J ends lost 5 bases and 9 bases respectively, with 17 bases between them. In germline, CDR1 is SGHTA, CDR2 FQGTGA. This CDR3 comprises 14 residues.

This chain connects TRBV29-1 to TRBJ2-1, with D possibly matching TRBD1 (5 bases). The CDR3 has 20 residues. Germline CDR1 SQVTM, CDR2 ANQGSEA. Trimming took off 8 bases at V and 4 bases at J, with 36 bases between the two ends. The CDR3 sequence: CSYRTYRQPSPNLKYNEQFF. In DNA, the CDR3 is TGCAGCTACCGAACCTATAGACAGCCGTCACCTAACTTAAAATACAATGAGCAGTTCTTC.

The chain recombines TRBV7-9 with TRBJ2-1; D gene uncertain. Germline-derived CDR1 and CDR2 are SEHNR and FQNEAQ (reference sequence). Trimming took 3 bases from V and 5 from J, leaving 8 bases between them. The CDR3 has 13 residues. CDR3 amino acids: CASSFAQHNEQFF. CDR3 nucleotide sequence: TGTGCCAGCAGCTTTGCGCAGCACAATGAGCAGTTCTTC. Drawing the rest from reference TRBV7-9 and TRBJ2-1, the complete variable domain is DTGVSQNPRHKITKRGQNVTFRCDPISEHNRLYWYRQTLGQGPEFLTYFQNEAQLEKSRLLSDRFSAERPKGSFSTLEIQRTEQGDSAMYLCASSFAQHNEQFFGPGTRLTVL.

The gene calls are TRBV12-3 or TRBV12-4 and TRBJ2-3; the D is unclear. Trimming removed 8 bases from V and 1 base from J, with 10 bases in between. This CDR3 is built from 13 residues. The CDR3 DNA sequence: TGTGCCAGCGGCAGAAGCGGCACAGATACGCAGTATTTT. Protein sequence: CASGRSGTDTQYF.

J is TRBJ1-1 and V is TRBV2; 9 nucleotides align to TRBD1. The CDR3 runs 15 residues. After removal of 4 bases from V and 10 bases from J, the junction contained 13 bases not matched to a gene. Germline CDR1 is SNHLY and CDR2 is FYNNEI. CDR3 region: CASSAGGTGRSGAFF. DNA of the CDR3: TGTGCCAGCAGTGCAGGGGGGACAGGGAGGAGTGGAGCTTTCTTT.

The rearrangement links TRBV20-1 to TRBJ1-5; possible D gene TRBD1, 5 bases. V was trimmed by 0 bases and J by 2 bases, leaving 14 bases between them. The CDR3 spans 16 residues. Per the germline V gene, CDR1 is DFQATT and CDR2 is SNEGSKA (reference sequence). Written as DNA, the CDR3 is TGCAGTGCTAGAGATCCAAGCCGGGACCGCAATCAGCCCCAGCATTTT. It encodes CSARDPSRDRNQPQHF.

This clonotype was recorded only once. The chain combines TRBV6-5 with TRBJ1-6; 8 bases fit TRBD1. CDR3 size: 15 residues. Trimming took 2 bases from V and 6 from J; bases not matched to a gene: 3. The V gene's germline CDR1 is MNHEY and CDR2 SVGAGI. CDR3 in DNA: TGTGCCAGCAGTTACGAGGGGACAGGTAATTCACCCCTCCACTTT. Encoded protein: CASSYEGTGNSPLHF.

The J gene is TRBJ2-7, the V gene TRBV24-1, with a possible D match to TRBD2 (5 bases). CDR1 is KGHDR and CDR2 is SFDVKD in the germline V gene. This CDR3 is 16 amino acids long. Trimming took off 4 bases at V and 4 bases at J, with 19 bases between the two ends. The CDR3 nucleotides read TGTGCCACCAGTGACACCGGCGGAGGTAGTACGTACGAGCAGTACTTC. It is translated as CATSDTGGGSTYEQYF.

The chain combines TRBV12-3 or TRBV12-4 with TRBJ1-6, with 8 bases identical to TRBD1. V gave up 10 bases and J gave up 7 bases; unmatched junction bases: 6. This CDR3 has 13 residues. The CDR3 DNA follows: TGTGCCATAAGGACAGGGATCAATTCACCCCTCCACTTT. Residues: CAIRTGINSPLHF.

The chain links TRBV7-2 to TRBJ2-3; the D gene is possibly TRBD2 (6 bases). Trimming removed 4 bases from V and 8 bases from J, with 13 bases in between. In germline, CDR1 is SGHTA, CDR2 FQGNSA. This CDR3 has 13 amino acids. The CDR3 sequence is CASSSRGTFTQYF. In DNA form, the CDR3 reads TGTGCCAGCAGCTCCCGCGGGACTTTTACGCAGTATTTT.

J is TRBJ2-7 and V is TRBV5-6; 12 nucleotides agree with TRBD2. Trimming at V came to 2 bases and at J to 5 bases, leaving 5 bases not matched to a gene. CDR1 and CDR2 (germline): SGHDT, YYEEEE. The CDR3 covers 15 residues. The CDR3 sequence: CASSFRTSGVHEQYF. The CDR3 DNA reads as TGTGCCAGCAGCTTCCGGACTAGCGGGGTCCACGAGCAGTACTTC.

The V and J genes are TRBV9 and TRBJ2-1, with 9 bases fitting TRBD1. Germline CDR1 SGDLS, CDR2 YYNGEE. Trimming removed 0 bases from V and 5 bases from J; junction bases left unmatched: 3. The CDR3 is 15 residues long. CDR3 loop: CASSVDGTGNNEQFF. For the CDR3, the DNA is TGTGCCAGCAGCGTAGACGGGACAGGGAACAATGAGCAGTTCTTC.

This clonotype was seen only once. The V gene is TRBV13, the J gene TRBJ2-5; the D gene is possibly TRBD2 (6 bases). Trimming left V 7 bases short and J 4 bases short, with 16 bases between. The CDR3 is made up of 14 amino acids. The germline CDR1 and CDR2 sequences are PRHDT and FYEKMQ (reference sequence). This CDR3 reads CASIFRMGGETQYF. The CDR3 bases are TGTGCCAGCATCTTCCGGATGGGGGGAGAGACCCAGTACTTC.

This chain connects TRBV29-1 to TRBJ2-7, with TRBD2 matching over 11 bases. The ends lost 5 bases at V and 3 bases at J; junction bases unmatched: 3. This CDR3 has 13 amino acids. CDR1 is SQVTM and CDR2 is ANQGSEA in the germline V gene. The DNA of the CDR3 is TGCAGCGTTAGACTAGCGGGAAACTACGAGCAGTACTTC. Translation: CSVRLAGNYEQYF.

This clonotype turned up a few times. The V call is TRBV7-9, the J call TRBJ2-7; TRBD1 is a possible D gene (5 bases). The germline gives CDR1 SEHNR, CDR2 FQNEAQ (reference sequence). This CDR3 has 14 amino acids. Trimming left V 3 bases short and J 5 bases short, with 14 bases between. CDR3 DNA: TGTGCCAGCAGCTTCCTTGGCAGGGTCCACGAGCAGTACTTC. Translating it yields CASSFLGRVHEQYF.

This clonotype has only a few counts. The germline gene is not matched at one end of the junction; a read error may be the cause. V usage is TRBV5-1 and J usage is TRBJ2-4; 8 nucleotides align to TRBD1. CDR1 SGHRS and CDR2 YFSETQ come from the germline V gene. CDR3 length: 17 residues. In DNA, the CDR3 is TGCGCCAGCAGGTTGGAATGGACAGGGCTAGCCAAAAACATTCAGTACTTC. It encodes CASRLEWTGLAKNIQYF.

The chain uses TRBV18 and TRBJ2-4; D gene ambiguous. The J call may be in error: the DNA end matches TRBJ2-7 better. Germline V CDR1 and CDR2: KGHSH, LQKENI. The CDR3 loop spans 13 amino acids. Here the CDR3 reads CASSPRRGDEQYF. The CDR3 DNA reads TGTGCCAGCTCACCCAGACGCGGCGACGAGCAGTACTTC.

This clonotype was seen more than once but under ten times. The V call is TRBV20-1, the J call TRBJ2-5; D is unresolved. The CDR3 runs to 13 residues. Germline CDR1 reads DFQATT; CDR2 reads SNEGSKA (reference sequence). The V end was cut by 0 bases, the J end by 2 bases, with 7 bases between. The CDR3 reads CSARDVGQETQYF. As DNA, the CDR3 is TGCAGTGCTAGAGATGTGGGGCAAGAGACCCAGTACTTC.

V and J are TRBV5-1 and TRBJ1-2; tentative D call: TRBD1 (5 bases). CDR1 and CDR2 from the germline V gene are SGHRS and YFSETQ. V dropped 6 bases and J dropped 1 base, with 22 bases sitting between them. CDR3 size: 17 residues. CDR3 residues: CASTPGSGRSINYGYTF. The CDR3 region has the DNA TGCGCCAGCACCCCGGGTTCAGGGAGGTCAATTAACTATGGCTACACCTTC.

The chain carries TRBV6-2 or TRBV6-3 and TRBJ2-5; the D gene is possibly TRBD2 (5 bases). CDR1 MNHEY and CDR2 SVGEGT come from the germline V gene. The CDR3 is 14 residues long. Trimming stripped 3 bases from V and 6 bases from J, with 14 bases between. Written as DNA, the CDR3 is TGTGCCAGCAGTTATGTGGCGCTCGGGAAGACCCAGTACTTC. As protein: CASSYVALGKTQYF.

This clonotype was counted between two and nine times. This chain connects TRBV4-2 to TRBJ2-1; the match to TRBD2 covers 7 bases. The J segment lost 7 bases and the V segment lost 0 bases, leaving 3 bases of the junction unmatched. The germline V gene has CDR1 LGHNA and CDR2 YNFKEQ. This CDR3 region has 14 residues. This chain's CDR3 is CASSQEGGENEQFF. CDR3 bases: TGTGCCAGCAGCCAAGAGGGGGGGGAGAATGAGCAGTTCTTC.